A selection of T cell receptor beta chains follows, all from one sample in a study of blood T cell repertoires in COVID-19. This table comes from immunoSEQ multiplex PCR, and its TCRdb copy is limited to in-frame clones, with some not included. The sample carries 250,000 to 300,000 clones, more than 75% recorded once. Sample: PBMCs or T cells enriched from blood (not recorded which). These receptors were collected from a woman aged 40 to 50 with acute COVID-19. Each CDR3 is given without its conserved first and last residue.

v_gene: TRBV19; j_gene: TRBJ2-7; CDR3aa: ASSTTRYRGQYEQY
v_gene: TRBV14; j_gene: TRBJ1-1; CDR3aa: ASSQSRTSRAF
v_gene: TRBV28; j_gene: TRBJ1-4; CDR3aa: ASSSPASAANEKLF
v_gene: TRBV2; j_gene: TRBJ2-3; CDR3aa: ASSKGLAASTDTQY
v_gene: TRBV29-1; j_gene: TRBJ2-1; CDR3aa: SVEVERGNEQF
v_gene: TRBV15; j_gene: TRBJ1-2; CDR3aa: ATSREYPTDRTLYGYT
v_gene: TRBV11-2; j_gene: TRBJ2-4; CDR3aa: ATKRDLAKNIQY
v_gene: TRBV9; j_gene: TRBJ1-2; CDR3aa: ASSGSSSGGLGYT
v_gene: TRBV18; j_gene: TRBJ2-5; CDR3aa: ASSPGQASQETQY
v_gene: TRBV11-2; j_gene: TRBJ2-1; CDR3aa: ASSFRTSGGNYNEQF
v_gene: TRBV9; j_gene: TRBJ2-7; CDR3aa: ASSTSGSSYEQY
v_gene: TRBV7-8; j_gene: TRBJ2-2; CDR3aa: ASSPNRPSVVGELF
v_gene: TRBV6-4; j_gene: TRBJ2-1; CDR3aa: ASSENLGLANEQF
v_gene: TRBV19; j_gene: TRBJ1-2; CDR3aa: ASSDRGFGYT
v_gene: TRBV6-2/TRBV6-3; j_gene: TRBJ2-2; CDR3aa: ASSTDRGRNTGELF
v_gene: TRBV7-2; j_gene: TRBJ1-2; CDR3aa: ASSDPGQGSIYGYT
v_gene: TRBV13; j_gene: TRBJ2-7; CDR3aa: ASSAQTDLNYEQY
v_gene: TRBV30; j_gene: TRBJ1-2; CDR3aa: AWSVQGKGYT
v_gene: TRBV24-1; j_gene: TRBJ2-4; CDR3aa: ATSEATGTEKNIQY
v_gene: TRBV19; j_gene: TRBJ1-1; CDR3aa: ASSIGTGGGWTEAF
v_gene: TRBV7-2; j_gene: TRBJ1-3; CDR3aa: ASSLGLENTIY
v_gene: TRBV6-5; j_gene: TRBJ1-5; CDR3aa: ASSYSGQINQPQH
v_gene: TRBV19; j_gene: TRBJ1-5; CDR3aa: ASTSDRSQPQH
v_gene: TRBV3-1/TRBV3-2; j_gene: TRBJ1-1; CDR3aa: ASSQDLGQVPEAF
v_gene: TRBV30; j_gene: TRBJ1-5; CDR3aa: AWSGGGISQPQH
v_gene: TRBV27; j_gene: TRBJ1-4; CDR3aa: ASSKQGLGPANEKLF
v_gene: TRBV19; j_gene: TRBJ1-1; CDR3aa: ASSTRTGIGSSNTEAF
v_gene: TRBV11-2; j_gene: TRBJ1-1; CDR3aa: ASSFGRGPGGTEAF
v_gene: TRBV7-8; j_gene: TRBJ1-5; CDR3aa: ASSSDRGAESNQPQH
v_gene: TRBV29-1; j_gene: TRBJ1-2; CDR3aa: SVEVYREANYGYT
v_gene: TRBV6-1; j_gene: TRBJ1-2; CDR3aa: ASSDDRRANYGYT
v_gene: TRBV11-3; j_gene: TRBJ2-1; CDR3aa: ASSLDSGGDNEQF
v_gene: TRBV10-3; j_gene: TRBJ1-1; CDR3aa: AISRGQGGEAF
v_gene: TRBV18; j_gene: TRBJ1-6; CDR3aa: ASSPGTDRPSALH
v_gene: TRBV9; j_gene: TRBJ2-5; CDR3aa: ASSVGAGGVGQETQY
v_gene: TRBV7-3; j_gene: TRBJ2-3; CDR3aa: ASSSGTSGRLDTQY
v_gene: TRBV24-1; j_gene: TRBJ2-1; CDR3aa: ATSESSYNEQF
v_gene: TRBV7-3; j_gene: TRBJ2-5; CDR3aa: ASSLTPGETQY
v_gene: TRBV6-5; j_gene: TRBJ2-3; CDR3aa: ASRRDITDTQY
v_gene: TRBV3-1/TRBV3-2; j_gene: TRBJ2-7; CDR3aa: ASSQGGLAGEYEQY
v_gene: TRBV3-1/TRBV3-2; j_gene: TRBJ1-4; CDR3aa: ASSPGDRATNEKLF
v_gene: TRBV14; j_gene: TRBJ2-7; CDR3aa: ASSQASRDEQY
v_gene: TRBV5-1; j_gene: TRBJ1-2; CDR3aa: ASSADRGNALTGYT
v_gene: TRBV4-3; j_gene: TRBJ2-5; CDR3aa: ASSQGLGTSGRAGRETQY
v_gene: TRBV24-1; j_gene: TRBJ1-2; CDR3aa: ATSDRQTNYGYT
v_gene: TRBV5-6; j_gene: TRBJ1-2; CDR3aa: ASSDRDRGQT
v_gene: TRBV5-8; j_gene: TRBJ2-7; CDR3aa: ASSLQSGRVYEQY
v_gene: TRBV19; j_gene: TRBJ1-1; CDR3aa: ASRKGQGGGNTEAF
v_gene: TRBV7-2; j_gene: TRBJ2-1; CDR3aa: ASSLRLAGGGNEQF
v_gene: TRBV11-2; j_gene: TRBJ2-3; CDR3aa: ASTLTGALLTDTQY
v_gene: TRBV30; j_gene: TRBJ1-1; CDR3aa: AWSVSGVEAF
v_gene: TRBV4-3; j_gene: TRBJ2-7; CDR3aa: ASSQDSTAAYEQY
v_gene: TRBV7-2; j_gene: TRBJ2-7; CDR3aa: ASSFNSGTLTYEQY
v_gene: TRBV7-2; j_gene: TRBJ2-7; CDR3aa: ASSLVGQGAYEQY
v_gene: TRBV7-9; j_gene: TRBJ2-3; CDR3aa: ASSLQGLAGTDTQY
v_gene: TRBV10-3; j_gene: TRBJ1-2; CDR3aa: AISPYSPRTGGGGYT
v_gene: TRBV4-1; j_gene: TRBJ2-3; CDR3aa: ASSQIGTGGLNTQY
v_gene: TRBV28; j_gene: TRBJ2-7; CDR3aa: ASSLGSDLSYEQY
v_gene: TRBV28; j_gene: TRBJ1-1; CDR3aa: ASSPNLGAGETEAF
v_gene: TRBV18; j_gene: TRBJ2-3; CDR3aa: ASSPRERASKAGDTQY